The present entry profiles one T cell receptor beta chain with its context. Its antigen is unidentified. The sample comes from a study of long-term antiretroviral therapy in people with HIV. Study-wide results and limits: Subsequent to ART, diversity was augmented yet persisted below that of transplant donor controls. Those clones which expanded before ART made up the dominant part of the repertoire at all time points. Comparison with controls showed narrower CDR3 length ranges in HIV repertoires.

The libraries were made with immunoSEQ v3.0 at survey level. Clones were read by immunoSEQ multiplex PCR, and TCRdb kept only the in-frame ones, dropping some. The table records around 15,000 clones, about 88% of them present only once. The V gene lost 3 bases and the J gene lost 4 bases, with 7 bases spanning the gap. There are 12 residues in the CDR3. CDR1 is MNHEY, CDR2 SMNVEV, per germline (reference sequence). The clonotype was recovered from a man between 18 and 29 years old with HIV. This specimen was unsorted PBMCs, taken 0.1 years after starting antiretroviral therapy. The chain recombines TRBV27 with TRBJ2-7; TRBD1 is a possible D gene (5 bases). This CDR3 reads CASSFRGYEQYF. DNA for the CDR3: TGTGCCAGCAGTTTTAGGGGTTACGAGCAGTACTTC.